The clone carrying this TCR beta chain was detected only a few times. Its antigen remains unidentified. These data come from a study of identical twins. The V end was cut by 2 bases, the J end by 6 bases, with 16 bases between. CDR1 SEHNR and CDR2 FQNEAQ come from the germline V gene (reference sequence). The CDR3 totals 15 residues. TCRdb reanalysed the 5' RACE reads using MiXCR and keeps one entry per CDR3 protein. The data contain 450,000 or so distinct CDR3 sequences, 13% to 15% of them singletons. Notes on the study in general: Out-of-frame alpha sequences common to twins exhibited an excess of low generation probability. There was more out-of-frame TCR alpha sharing in monozygotic twins than models estimated.

This same sample was also part of a study on yellow fever vaccine responses in identical twins.

The source material was CD4+ T cells sorted from blood. The chain recombines TRBV7-9 with TRBJ1-2; a possible D gene is TRBD1 (6 bases). This TCR was recovered from a young woman in good health. The CDR3 region is CASSLLSRGADGYTF. The CDR3 bases are TGTGCCAGCAGCTTACTGAGTCGGGGGGCCGATGGCTACACCTTC.